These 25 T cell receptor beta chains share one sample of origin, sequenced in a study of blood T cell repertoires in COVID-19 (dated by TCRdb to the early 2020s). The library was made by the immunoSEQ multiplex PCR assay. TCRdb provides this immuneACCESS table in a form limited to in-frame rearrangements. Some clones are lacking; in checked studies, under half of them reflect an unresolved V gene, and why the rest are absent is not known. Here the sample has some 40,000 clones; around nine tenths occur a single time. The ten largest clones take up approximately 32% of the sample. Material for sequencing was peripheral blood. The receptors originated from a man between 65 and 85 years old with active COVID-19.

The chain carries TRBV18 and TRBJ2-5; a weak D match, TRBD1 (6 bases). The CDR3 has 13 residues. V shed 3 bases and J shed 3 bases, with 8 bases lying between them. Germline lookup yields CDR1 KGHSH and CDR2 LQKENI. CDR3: CASSPHREETQYF. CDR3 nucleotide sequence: TGTGCCAGCTCACCTCACAGGGAAGAGACCCAGTACTTC.

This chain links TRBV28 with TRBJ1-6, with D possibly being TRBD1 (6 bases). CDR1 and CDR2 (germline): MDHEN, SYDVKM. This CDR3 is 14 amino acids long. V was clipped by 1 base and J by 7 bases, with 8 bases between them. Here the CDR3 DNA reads TGTGCCAGCAGTTTATACAGGGCAAATTCACCCCTCCACTTT. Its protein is CASSLYRANSPLHF.

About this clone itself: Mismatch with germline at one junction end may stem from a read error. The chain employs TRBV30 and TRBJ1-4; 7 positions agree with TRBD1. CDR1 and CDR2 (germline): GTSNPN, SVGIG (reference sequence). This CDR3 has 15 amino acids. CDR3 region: CAWTPAEGAKEKLFF. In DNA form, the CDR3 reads TGTGCCTGGACCCCGGCAGAGGGGGCTAAGGAAAAACTGTTTTTT. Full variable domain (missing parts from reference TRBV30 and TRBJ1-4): SQTIHQWPATLVQPVGSPLSLECTVEGTSNPNLYWYRQAAGRGLQLLFYSVGIGQISSEVPQNLSASRPQDRQFILSSKKLLLSDSGFYLCAWTPAEGAKEKLFFGSGTQLSVL.

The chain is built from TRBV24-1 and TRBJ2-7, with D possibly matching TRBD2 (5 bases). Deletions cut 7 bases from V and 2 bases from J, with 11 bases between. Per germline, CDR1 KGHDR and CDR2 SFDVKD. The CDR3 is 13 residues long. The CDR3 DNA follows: TGTGCCACCAGCCCCGGGATGACCTACGAGCAGTACTTC. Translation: CATSPGMTYEQYF.

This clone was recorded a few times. In DNA, the CDR3 is TGTGCCAGCCGGCCGGACACGAGCTCCTACGAGCAGTACTTC. Translated: CASRPDTSSYEQYF. The V gene is TRBV28, the J gene TRBJ2-7; TRBD1 is a possible D gene (5 bases). The germline gives CDR1 MDHEN, CDR2 SYDVKM. The CDR3 spans 14 residues. The ends were cut back, 8 bases at V and 0 bases at J, with 14 bases in the middle.

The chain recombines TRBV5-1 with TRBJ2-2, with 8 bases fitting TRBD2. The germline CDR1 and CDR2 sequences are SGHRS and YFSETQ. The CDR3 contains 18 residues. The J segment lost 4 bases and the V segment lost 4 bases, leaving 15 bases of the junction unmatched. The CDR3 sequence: CASSPSLAGPWVTGELFF. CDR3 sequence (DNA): TGCGCCAGCAGCCCGTCCCTAGCGGGCCCTTGGGTCACCGGGGAGCTGTTTTTT.

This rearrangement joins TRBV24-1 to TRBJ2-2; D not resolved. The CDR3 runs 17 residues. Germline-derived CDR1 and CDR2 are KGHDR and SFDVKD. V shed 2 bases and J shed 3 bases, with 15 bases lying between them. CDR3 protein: CATSDSPWSRDTGELFF. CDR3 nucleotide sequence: TGTGCCACCAGTGATTCGCCGTGGAGTAGAGACACCGGGGAGCTGTTTTTT.

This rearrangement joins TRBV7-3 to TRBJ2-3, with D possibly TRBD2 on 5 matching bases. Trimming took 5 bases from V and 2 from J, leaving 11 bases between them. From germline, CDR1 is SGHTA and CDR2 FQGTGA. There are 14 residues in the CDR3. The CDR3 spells CASSPGKVTDTQYF. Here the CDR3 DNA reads TGTGCCAGCAGCCCCGGGAAGGTCACAGATACGCAGTATTTT.

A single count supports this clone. This CDR3 reads CASSFRGQETQYF. DNA for the CDR3: TGTGCCAGCAGTTTCAGGGGACAAGAGACCCAGTACTTC. V gene TRBV27 combines with J gene TRBJ2-5; D possibly corresponds to TRBD1 (6 bases). The CDR3 has 13 amino acids. The V gene lost 3 bases and the J gene lost 2 bases, with 7 bases spanning the gap. Germline loops: CDR1 MNHEY, CDR2 SMNVEV (reference sequence).

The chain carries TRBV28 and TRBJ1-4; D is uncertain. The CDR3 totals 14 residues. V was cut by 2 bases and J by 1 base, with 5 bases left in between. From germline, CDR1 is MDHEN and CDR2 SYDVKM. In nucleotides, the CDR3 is TGTGCCAGCAGTTTAGAGTTAACTAATGAAAAACTGTTTTTT. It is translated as CASSLELTNEKLFF.

In DNA, the CDR3 is TGTGCCAGCAGCCCCAGGGACAGGGGCGGGGAGACCCAGTACTTC. This sequence encodes CASSPRDRGGETQYF. V usage is TRBV5-6 and J usage is TRBJ2-5, with 10 bases identical to TRBD1. Losses at the gene ends were 4 bases for V and 5 bases for J; bases not matched to a gene: 8. The CDR3 runs to 15 residues. Germline V gene data show CDR1 as SGHDT and CDR2 as YYEEEE.

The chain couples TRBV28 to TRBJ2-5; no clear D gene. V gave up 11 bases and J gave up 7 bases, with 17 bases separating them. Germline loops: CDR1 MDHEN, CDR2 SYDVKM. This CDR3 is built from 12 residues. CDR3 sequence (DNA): TGTGCCCTCGGGTCGCCAATCGGGACCCAGTACTTC. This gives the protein CALGSPIGTQYF.

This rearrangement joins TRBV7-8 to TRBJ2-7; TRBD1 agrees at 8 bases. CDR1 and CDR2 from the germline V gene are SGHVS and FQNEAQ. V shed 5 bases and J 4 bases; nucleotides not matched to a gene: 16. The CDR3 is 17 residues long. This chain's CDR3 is CASSPSLSGQGSYEQYF. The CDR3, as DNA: TGTGCCAGCAGCCCCAGTCTTTCCGGACAGGGATCTTACGAGCAGTACTTC.

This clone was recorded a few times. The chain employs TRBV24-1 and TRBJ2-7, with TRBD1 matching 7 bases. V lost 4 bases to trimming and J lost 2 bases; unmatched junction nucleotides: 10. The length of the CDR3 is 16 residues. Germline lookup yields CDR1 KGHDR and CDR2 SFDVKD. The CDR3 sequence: CATSDQRTGVTYEQYF. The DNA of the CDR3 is TGTGCCACCAGTGACCAACGGACAGGTGTCACCTACGAGCAGTACTTC.

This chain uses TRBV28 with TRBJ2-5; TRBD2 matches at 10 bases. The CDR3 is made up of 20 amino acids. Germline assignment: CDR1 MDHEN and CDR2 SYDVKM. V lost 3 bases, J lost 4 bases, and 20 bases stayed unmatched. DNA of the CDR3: TGTGCCAGCAGTTTCCTCCCCGGGACTAGCGTCCCGGCTGCCCGAGAGACCCAGTACTTC. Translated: CASSFLPGTSVPAARETQYF.

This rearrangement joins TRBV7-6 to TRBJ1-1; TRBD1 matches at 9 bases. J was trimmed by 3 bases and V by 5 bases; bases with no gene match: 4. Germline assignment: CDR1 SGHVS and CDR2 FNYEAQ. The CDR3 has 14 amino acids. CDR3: CASSMGQGHTEAFF. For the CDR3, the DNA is TGTGCCAGCAGCATGGGACAGGGCCACACTGAAGCTTTCTTT.

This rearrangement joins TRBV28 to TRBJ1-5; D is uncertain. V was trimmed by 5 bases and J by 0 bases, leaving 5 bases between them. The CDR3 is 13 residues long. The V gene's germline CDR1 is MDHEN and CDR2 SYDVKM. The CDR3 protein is CASSLYSNQPQHF. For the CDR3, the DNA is TGTGCCAGCAGTCTTTATAGCAATCAGCCCCAGCATTTT.

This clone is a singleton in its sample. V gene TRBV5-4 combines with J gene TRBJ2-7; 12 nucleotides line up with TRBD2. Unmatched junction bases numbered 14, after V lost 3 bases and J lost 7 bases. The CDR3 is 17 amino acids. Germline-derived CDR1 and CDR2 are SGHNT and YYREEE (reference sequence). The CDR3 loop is CASSSPYRSGTSGEQYF. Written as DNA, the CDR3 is TGTGCCAGCAGCTCCCCTTATCGATCCGGGACTAGCGGGGAGCAGTACTTC.

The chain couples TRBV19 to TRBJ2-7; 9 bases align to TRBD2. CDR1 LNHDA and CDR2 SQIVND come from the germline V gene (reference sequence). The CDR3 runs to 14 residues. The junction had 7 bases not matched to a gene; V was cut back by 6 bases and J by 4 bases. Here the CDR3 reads CASRDLAGRYEQYF. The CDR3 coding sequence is TGTGCCAGTAGGGATCTAGCGGGAAGGTACGAGCAGTACTTC.

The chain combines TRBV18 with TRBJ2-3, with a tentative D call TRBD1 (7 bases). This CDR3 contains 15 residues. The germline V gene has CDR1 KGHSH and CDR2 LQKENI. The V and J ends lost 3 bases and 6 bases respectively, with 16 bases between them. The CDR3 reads CASSPQGGRGDTQYF. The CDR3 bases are TGTGCCAGCTCACCCCAGGGGGGCCGAGGGGATACGCAGTATTTT. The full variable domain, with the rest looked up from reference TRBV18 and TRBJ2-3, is NAGVMQNPRHLVRRRGQEARLRCSPMKGHSHVYWYRQLPEEGLKFMVYLQKENIIDESGMPKERFSAEFPKEGPSILRIQQVVRGDSAAYFCASSPQGGRGDTQYFGPGTRLTVL.

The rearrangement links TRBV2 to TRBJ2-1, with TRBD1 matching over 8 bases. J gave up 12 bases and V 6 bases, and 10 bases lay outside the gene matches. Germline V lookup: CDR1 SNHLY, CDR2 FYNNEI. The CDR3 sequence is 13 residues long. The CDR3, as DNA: TGTGCCAGCAGCCCCAACAGGGGGATAGGGCAGTTCTTC. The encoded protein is CASSPNRGIGQFF.

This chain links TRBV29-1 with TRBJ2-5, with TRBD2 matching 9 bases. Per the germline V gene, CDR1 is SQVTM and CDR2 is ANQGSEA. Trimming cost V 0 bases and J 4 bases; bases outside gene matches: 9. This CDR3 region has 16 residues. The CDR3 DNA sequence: TGCAGCGTTGAAGATGGATTAGCGGGAGTTGCAGAGACCCAGTACTTC. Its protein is CSVEDGLAGVAETQYF.

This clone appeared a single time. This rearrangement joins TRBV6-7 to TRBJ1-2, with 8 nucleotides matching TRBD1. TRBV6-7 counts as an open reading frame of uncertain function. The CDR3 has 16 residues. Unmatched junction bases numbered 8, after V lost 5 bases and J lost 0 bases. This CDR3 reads CASSDGQGLTNYGYTF. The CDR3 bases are TGTGCCAGCAGTGACGGACAGGGTTTAACTAACTATGGCTACACCTTC.

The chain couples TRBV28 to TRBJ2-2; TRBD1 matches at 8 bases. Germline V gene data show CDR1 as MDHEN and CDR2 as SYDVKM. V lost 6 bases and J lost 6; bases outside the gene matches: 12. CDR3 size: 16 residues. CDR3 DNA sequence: TGTGCCAGCAGCAAGGGTAACAGGGGGTTTTCCGGGGAGCTGTTTTTT. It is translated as CASSKGNRGFSGELFF.

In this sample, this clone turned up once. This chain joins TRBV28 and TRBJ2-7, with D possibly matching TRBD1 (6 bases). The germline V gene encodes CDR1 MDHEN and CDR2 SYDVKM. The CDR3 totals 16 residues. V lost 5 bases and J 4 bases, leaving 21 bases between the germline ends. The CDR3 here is CASSPSTGRGTYEQYF. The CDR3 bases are TGTGCCAGCAGTCCTTCCACAGGGAGAGGAACGTACGAGCAGTACTTC.